These 32 T cell receptor beta chains originate from one sample sequenced in a study of CD8 T cells in ankylosing spondylitis. TCRdb used MiXCR to reprocess the 5' RACE reads, holding one entry per CDR3 protein. The sample carries under 300,000 distinct CDR3 sequences, around 9.2% recorded once. Sequencing was carried out using blood, either unsorted or a sorted T cell fraction (not recorded which). The source is a male donor with ankylosing spondylitis or in good health (not recorded which).

This clonotype came up once. V and J are TRBV3-1 and TRBJ2-1; 12 bases align to TRBD2. CDR3 size: 17 residues. V was pared by 5 bases and J by 5 bases, with 10 bases of the junction left unmatched. Germline V CDR1 and CDR2: LGHDT, YNNKEL (reference sequence). The CDR3 reads CASSRLTSGRMNNEQFF. Written as DNA, the CDR3 is TGTGCCAGCAGCAGACTAACTAGCGGGAGGATGAACAATGAGCAGTTCTTC.

This clonotype was recorded many times. This rearrangement joins TRBV7-2 to TRBJ1-6; D not certain. The V and J ends lost 2 bases and 9 bases respectively, with 11 bases between them. This CDR3 region has 14 residues. Germline V gene lookup returns CDR1 SGHTA and CDR2 FQGNSA. The CDR3 nucleotides are TGTGCCAGCAGCTTACCCGCGAGGGTTTCACCCCTCCACTTT. As protein: CASSLPARVSPLHF. The complete variable domain, with remaining parts taken from reference TRBV7-2 and TRBJ1-6, reads GAGVSQSPSNKVTEKGKDVELRCDPISGHTALYWYRQSLGQGLEFLIYFQGNSAPDKSGLPSDRFSAERTGGSVSTLTIQRTQQEDSAVYLCASSLPARVSPLHFGNGTRLTVT.

This clonotype occurred many times. The gene calls are TRBV29-1 and TRBJ1-2; D remains ambiguous. CDR3 length: 12 amino acids. The V gene lost 5 bases and the J gene lost 4 bases, with 11 bases spanning the gap. CDR1 is SQVTM and CDR2 is ANQGSEA in the germline V gene. The DNA for the CDR3 is TGCAGCGTTAAGCGGGTTGCCTATGGCTACACCTTC. It codes for CSVKRVAYGYTF.

The chain recombines TRBV5-1 with TRBJ2-2; TRBD2 matches at 14 bases. CDR3 length: 19 residues. Germline CDR1 SGHRS, CDR2 YFSETQ. After removal of 0 bases from V and 0 bases from J, the junction contained 4 bases not matched to a gene. For the CDR3, the DNA is TGCGCCAGCAGCTTGGCCGGGACTAGCGGGGGCTCGAACACCGGGGAGCTGTTTTTT. It translates to CASSLAGTSGGSNTGELFF.

This chain uses TRBV18 with TRBJ1-1; TRBD1 aligns across 8 bases. After removal of 3 bases from V and 5 bases from J, the junction contained 11 bases not matched to a gene. This CDR3 has 16 amino acids. The germline V gene encodes CDR1 KGHSH and CDR2 LQKENI. CDR3 nucleotides: TGTGCCAGCTCACCGGCACAACCCGGACAGGGAACTGAAGCTTTCTTT. Amino acids: CASSPAQPGQGTEAFF.

This clonotype was found a few times. V gene TRBV11-1 combines with J gene TRBJ2-1; TRBD2 aligns across 9 bases. Germline V CDR1 and CDR2: SGHAT, FQDESV (reference sequence). The trim removed 4 bases at V and 10 bases at J, leaving 8 bases unmatched. The CDR3 is made up of 14 amino acids. CDR3 DNA: TGTGCCAGCAGCTCGGGACTAGCTGTAGGCGAGCAGTTCTTC. Translation: CASSSGLAVGEQFF. Combining the CDR3 with reference TRBV11-1 and TRBJ2-1 gives the whole variable domain EAEVAQSPRYKITEKSQAVAFWCDPISGHATLYWYRQILGQGPELLVQFQDESVVDDSQLPKDRFSAERLKGVDSTLKIQPAELGDSAMYLCASSSGLAVGEQFFGPGTRLTVL.

This clonotype was counted ten times or more. DNA for the CDR3: TGTGCCAGCAGCTTAGGGCCTAGGGATCAGCCCCAGCATTTT. Translation gives CASSLGPRDQPQHF. The genes are TRBV5-6 and TRBJ1-5; no firm D call. Germline-derived CDR1 and CDR2 are SGHDT and YYEEEE. The CDR3 is 14 amino acids. The germline V and J ends were trimmed by 2 bases and 5 bases, with 11 bases remaining between them.

This clonotype was picked up many times. The chain couples TRBV20-1 to TRBJ2-2, with D hard to call. The CDR3 covers 15 residues. CDR1 and CDR2 (germline): DFQATT, SNEGSKA (reference sequence). V lost 5 bases to trimming and J lost 0 bases, with 13 bases between them. DNA of the CDR3: TGCAGTGCTCGTGCGAATTTCGCGAACACCGGGGAGCTGTTTTTT. This codes for CSARANFANTGELFF.

The rearrangement links TRBV7-2 to TRBJ2-7, with 8 bases identical to TRBD1. The CDR3 covers 15 residues. The germline CDR1 and CDR2 sequences are SGHTA and FQGNSA. The J segment lost 0 bases and the V segment lost 1 base, leaving 2 bases of the junction unmatched. CDR3 residues: CASSLGTGLSYEQYF. Written as DNA, the CDR3 is TGTGCCAGCAGCTTAGGGACAGGGCTCTCCTACGAGCAGTACTTC.

This clonotype was detected ten times or more. This chain connects TRBV7-2 to TRBJ2-2; the D gene is possibly TRBD2 (6 bases). This CDR3 comprises 15 residues. The V gene's germline CDR1 is SGHTA and CDR2 FQGNSA. V lost 1 base, J lost 1 base, and 7 bases lay in between. Here the CDR3 reads CASSLGLVNTGELFF. Written as DNA, the CDR3 is TGTGCCAGCAGCTTAGGACTAGTGAACACCGGGGAGCTGTTTTTT.

The sample holds many counts of this clonotype. The V call is TRBV6-2 or TRBV6-3, the J call TRBJ2-2; D is possibly TRBD1 or TRBD2 (5 bases each). V was shortened by 6 bases and J by 4 bases, with 15 bases between the two germline ends. Germline CDR1 MNHEY, CDR2 SVGEGT. The CDR3 sequence is 15 residues long. The CDR3 DNA reads TGTGCCAGCAGCCCACTGGGACCCTCCACCGGGGAGCTGTTTTTT. Its translation: CASSPLGPSTGELFF.

This clonotype came up a few times. The V and J genes are TRBV7-9 and TRBJ2-3; 14 positions match TRBD2. This CDR3 has 15 amino acids. From germline, CDR1 is SEHNR and CDR2 FQNEAQ (reference sequence). Trimming took 4 bases from V and 10 from J; bases not matched to a gene: 7. The CDR3 DNA reads as TGTGCCAGCAGCTCCCCTGGACTAGCGGGAGGAGCGCAGTATTTT. Encoded protein: CASSSPGLAGGAQYF.

This clonotype was observed a handful of times. The chain joins TRBV3-1 to TRBJ2-2; the D gene could be TRBD1 or TRBD2 (5 bases each). Germline CDR1 is LGHDT and CDR2 is YNNKEL (reference sequence). V lost 8 bases, J lost 7 bases, and 8 bases lay in between. There are 11 residues in the CDR3. CDR3 DNA sequence: TGTGCCAGCCAGAGGGGCGGGGAGCTGTTTTTT. Translation: CASQRGGELFF.

Ten or more counts support this clonotype. V is TRBV20-1 and J is TRBJ1-4; 7 nucleotides agree with TRBD1. After removal of 6 bases from V and 5 bases from J, the junction contained 3 bases not matched to a gene. This CDR3 comprises 12 residues. Per germline, CDR1 DFQATT and CDR2 SNEGSKA (reference sequence). The CDR3 DNA reads as TGCAGTGCCCAGGGGGAGAATGAAAAACTGTTTTTT. This encodes CSAQGENEKLFF.

This clonotype was counted at least ten times. The chain has TRBV5-8 and TRBJ2-7; D tentatively reads TRBD1 or TRBD2 (5 bases each). Trimming pared 9 bases from V and 5 bases from J, leaving 15 bases between. CDR3 size: 12 residues. Germline CDR1 is SGHTS and CDR2 is YDEGEE. The CDR3 sequence is CAIGTLDHEQYF. The CDR3 DNA is TGTGCCATTGGGACCCTCGACCACGAGCAGTACTTC.

The chain carries TRBV5-6 and TRBJ2-5, with unresolved D. Trimming took off 3 bases at V and 2 bases at J, with 8 bases between the two ends. This CDR3 spans 13 amino acids. Germline lookup yields CDR1 SGHDT and CDR2 YYEEEE. Written as DNA, the CDR3 is TGTGCCAGCAGCTCACAGACTCAAGAGACCCAGTACTTC. Translated: CASSSQTQETQYF. Drawing the rest from reference TRBV5-6 and TRBJ2-5, the complete variable domain is DAGVTQSPTHLIKTRGQQVTLRCSPKSGHDTVSWYQQALGQGPQFIFQYYEEEERQRGNFPDRFSGHQFPNYSSELNVNALLLGDSALYLCASSSQTQETQYFGPGTRLLVL.

Notes on this clonotype: This may be a read error: a much more frequent sequence differs by one nucleotide. The rearrangement joins TRBV5-1 to TRBJ2-4; 10 bases are shared with TRBD2. Germline V CDR1 and CDR2: SGHRS, YFSETQ. CDR3 length: 17 amino acids. The CDR3 spells CTSSQPAGGTTKNIQYF. The CDR3 coding sequence is TGCACCAGCAGCCAGCCAGCGGGAGGGACTACCAAAAACATTCAGTACTTC.

This clonotype was picked up many times. The rearrangement links TRBV12-3 or TRBV12-4 to TRBJ2-2; possible D gene TRBD2, 5 bases. CDR3 length: 14 residues. Trimming left V 6 bases short and J 7 bases short, with 15 bases between. The DNA of the CDR3 is TGTGCCAGCAGCCGTAACGGGGTCGGCGGGGAGCTGTTTTTT. Its translation is CASSRNGVGGELFF.

There are a few counts of this clonotype. The rearrangement uses TRBV24-1 and TRBJ2-1; 7 nucleotides match TRBD2. The CDR3 extends over 17 amino acids. The ends lost 5 bases at V and 2 bases at J; junction bases unmatched: 11. Germline CDR1 reads KGHDR; CDR2 reads SFDVKD. In DNA, the CDR3 is TGTGCCACCAGTGCCCCCATGCGGGAGAGTACCTACAATGAGCAGTTCTTC. Encoded protein: CATSAPMRESTYNEQFF.

This clonotype came up many times. This rearrangement joins TRBV12-3 or TRBV12-4 to TRBJ2-3; the match to TRBD2 covers 8 bases. This CDR3 is built from 15 residues. The V and J ends lost 3 bases and 2 bases, in that order; junction bases with no gene match: 4. CDR3 protein: CASSFSSGDTDTQYF. In DNA, the CDR3 is TGTGCCAGCAGTTTTAGTAGCGGGGACACAGATACGCAGTATTTT.

This clonotype was recorded at least ten times. The chain recombines TRBV9 with TRBJ1-3; D remains unclear. This CDR3 region has 15 residues. Germline CDR1 reads SGDLS; CDR2 reads YYNGEE. With 2 bases removed from V and 4 bases from J, the gap between germline ends came to 13 bases. The CDR3 region is CASSVDSSYGNTIYF. The CDR3 DNA reads as TGTGCCAGCAGCGTTGACTCATCCTACGGAAACACCATATATTTT. Looking up the rest from reference TRBV9 and TRBJ1-3 gives the full variable domain: DSGVTQTPKHLITATGQRVTLRCSPRSGDLSVYWYQQSLDQGLQFLIQYYNGEERAKGNILERFSAQQFPDLHSELNLSSLELGDSALYFCASSVDSSYGNTIYFGEGSWLTVV.

This clonotype was detected ten times or more. V is TRBV5-1 and J is TRBJ1-4, with TRBD1 matching 9 bases. J was trimmed by 2 bases and V by 4 bases; bases with no gene match: 9. The germline V gene encodes CDR1 SGHRS and CDR2 YFSETQ. The CDR3 is 17 amino acids. CDR3 sequence: CASSPWTGASTNEKLFF. The CDR3 DNA reads as TGCGCCAGCAGCCCCTGGACAGGGGCGTCCACTAATGAAAAACTGTTTTTT.

This clonotype was detected ten times or more. The chain combines TRBV29-1 with TRBJ1-1, with TRBD1 identical over 7 bases. Germline loops: CDR1 SQVTM, CDR2 ANQGSEA. J lost 1 base, V lost 7 bases, and 6 bases had no gene match. This CDR3 contains 13 residues. CDR3 nucleotides: TGCAGCGCCTCACAGGGGAAGAACACTGAAGCTTTCTTT. Translated: CSASQGKNTEAFF.

This clonotype was counted a few times. This sequence joins TRBV9 and TRBJ1-3; D not certain. Per the germline V gene, CDR1 is SGDLS and CDR2 is YYNGEE. The CDR3 extends over 15 amino acids. Trimming cost V 0 bases and J 0 bases, with 7 bases left between them. CDR3 nucleotide sequence: TGTGCCAGCAGCGTAGGTCCGGACTCTGGAAACACCATATATTTT. Translation: CASSVGPDSGNTIYF.

This rearrangement joins TRBV12-5 to TRBJ2-1, with 10 bases matching TRBD2. In germline, CDR1 is LGHNT, CDR2 FRNRAP. The CDR3 is 17 amino acids. The V segment lost 0 bases and the J segment 8 bases; nucleotides outside the gene matches: 10. In nucleotides, the CDR3 is TGTGCTAGTGGTTTGGTACAACTAGCGGGACCCGGAGATGAGCAGTTCTTC. It encodes CASGLVQLAGPGDEQFF. Using reference TRBV12-5 and TRBJ2-1 for the parts outside the CDR3, the full variable domain is DARVTQTPRHKVTEMGQEVTMRCQPILGHNTVFWYRQTMMQGLELLAYFRNRAPLDDSGMPKDRFSAEMPDATLATLKIQPSEPRDSAVYFCASGLVQLAGPGDEQFFGPGTRLTVL.

This clonotype was seen repeatedly, ten times or more. This CDR3 reads CASSLFLRGDREYEQYF. The DNA of the CDR3 is TGTGCCAGCAGCTTATTTTTGAGGGGGGACAGGGAGTACGAGCAGTACTTC. The rearrangement uses TRBV7-2 and TRBJ2-7, with 9 bases lining up with TRBD1. The J segment lost 4 bases and the V segment lost 2 bases, leaving 12 bases of the junction unmatched. This CDR3 has 17 amino acids. Germline V gene sequence: CDR1 SGHTA, CDR2 FQGNSA. Full variable domain (missing parts from reference TRBV7-2 and TRBJ2-7): GAGVSQSPSNKVTEKGKDVELRCDPISGHTALYWYRQSLGQGLEFLIYFQGNSAPDKSGLPSDRFSAERTGGSVSTLTIQRTQQEDSAVYLCASSLFLRGDREYEQYFGPGTRLTVT.

This chain uses TRBV4-3 with TRBJ2-3; 11 bases are a match to TRBD2. Germline CDR1 LGHNA, CDR2 YSLEER. The CDR3 is 15 residues long. The J segment lost 5 bases and the V segment lost 8 bases, leaving 9 bases of the junction unmatched. In DNA form, the CDR3 reads TGCGCCAGCTCTAGCGGGGGGCCTGGTAAAGATACGCAGTATTTT. This translates into CASSSGGPGKDTQYF.

The V call is TRBV18, the J call TRBJ2-4, with 10 bases matching TRBD2. The V gene's germline CDR1 is KGHSH and CDR2 LQKENI. This CDR3 comprises 16 residues. With V trimmed by 6 bases and J by 4 bases, 9 bases remained unmatched. The CDR3 bases are TGTGCCAGCTCCTCCGGGACTAGCGCTATTAAAAACATTCAGTACTTC. Translating gives CASSSGTSAIKNIQYF.

This chain connects TRBV7-9 to TRBJ2-1; TRBD1 matches 8 bases. Germline CDR1 SEHNR, CDR2 FQNEAQ (reference sequence). V was clipped by 7 bases and J by 8 bases; unmatched bases: 13. The CDR3 loop spans 15 amino acids. DNA for the CDR3: TGTGCCAGCACTCAGAGACCAGGGGGCAGAGATGAGCAGTTCTTC. Residues: CASTQRPGGRDEQFF.

The V gene is TRBV20-1, the J gene TRBJ1-1; perhaps TRBD1 as D (5 bases). Germline CDR1 and CDR2: DFQATT and SNEGSKA (reference sequence). The CDR3 is 12 amino acids. Trimming took off 5 bases at V and 12 bases at J, with 19 bases between the two ends. In DNA form, the CDR3 reads TGCAGTGCTCGCACCCGTCCGGGGGGTACTTTCTTT. Encoded protein: CSARTRPGGTFF.

There are many counts of this clonotype. DNA for the CDR3: TGTGCCAGCAGTGATTCTTTAAAGAGCTCTGGAAACACCATATATTTT. This sequence encodes CASSDSLKSSGNTIYF. V and J are TRBV6-1 and TRBJ1-3; D ambiguous. Between the trimmed V and J ends, which lost 3 bases and 0 bases, there was a span of 12 bases. The CDR3 sequence is 16 residues long. CDR1 and CDR2 from the germline V gene are MNHNS and SASEGT.

This clonotype was seen a handful of times. This chain links TRBV5-5 with TRBJ1-2; maybe TRBD1 (5 bases). V was clipped by 0 bases and J by 5 bases, with 17 bases between them. The CDR3 extends over 16 amino acids. Germline V gene data show CDR1 as SGHKS and CDR2 as YYEKEE (reference sequence). The CDR3 spells CASSLVWGNLRYGYTF. The CDR3 DNA is TGTGCCAGCAGCTTGGTCTGGGGGAACCTTAGGTATGGCTACACCTTC.